The source of this TCR beta chain is a study of cytomegalovirus exposure and HLA in healthy donors. Regarding the study as a whole: Associated with HLA alleles at 0.05 false discovery rate in a later analysis were 16,951 TCR beta sequences.

PCR amplification relied on 60 Vbeta primers (plus 13 Jbeta primers). Only in-frame clones appear in the TCRdb table, and some are missing; sequencing was by immunoSEQ multiplex PCR. This sample has 110,000 to 150,000 clones, with around 84% found just once. Turning to this clone: Its antigen is not known.

V dropped 8 bases and J dropped 2 bases, with 5 bases sitting between them. This CDR3 is built from 11 residues. CDR1 is SNHLY and CDR2 is FYNNEI in the germline V gene. Source material: PBMCs. The chain is built from TRBV2 and TRBJ2-3; D call uncertain. The clonotype originates from a boy aged 2 to 9 in good health and CMV-seronegative. Here the CDR3 DNA reads TGTGCCAGCCAACTCACAGATACGCAGTATTTT. Amino acids: CASQLTDTQYF.